This TCR beta chain was recovered during a study of CD8 T cells in ankylosing spondylitis. The V and J ends lost 5 bases and 7 bases, in that order; junction bases with no gene match: 9. CDR1 SEHNR and CDR2 FQNEAQ come from the germline V gene (reference sequence). The CDR3 extends over 16 amino acids. TCRdb analysed the 5' RACE reads with MiXCR anew, one entry per CDR3 protein. The profile shows 250,000 to 350,000 distinct CDR3 sequences, about 19% of them singletons. The V call is TRBV7-9, the J call TRBJ2-1, with 12 bases identical to TRBD1. This receptor was obtained from a male donor with ankylosing spondylitis or in good health (not recorded which). Sequenced input: blood, either unsorted or a sorted T cell fraction (not recorded which). In nucleotides, the CDR3 is TGTGCCAGCAGCCCCTCGGGACAGGGGGCGTGGAATGAGCAGTTCTTC. It is translated as CASSPSGQGAWNEQFF.